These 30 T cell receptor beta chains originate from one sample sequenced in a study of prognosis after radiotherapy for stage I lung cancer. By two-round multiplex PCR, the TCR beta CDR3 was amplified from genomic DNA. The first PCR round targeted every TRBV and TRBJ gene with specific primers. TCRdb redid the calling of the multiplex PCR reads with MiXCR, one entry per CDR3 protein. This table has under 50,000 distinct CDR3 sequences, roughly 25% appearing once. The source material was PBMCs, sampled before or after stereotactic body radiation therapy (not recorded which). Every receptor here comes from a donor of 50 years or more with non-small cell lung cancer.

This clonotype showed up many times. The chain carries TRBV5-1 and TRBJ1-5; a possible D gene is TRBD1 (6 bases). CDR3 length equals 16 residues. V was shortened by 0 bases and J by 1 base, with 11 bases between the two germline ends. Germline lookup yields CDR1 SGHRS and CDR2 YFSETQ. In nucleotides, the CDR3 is TGCGCCAGCAGCTTGGACGGTGGACAGAGCAATCAGCCCCAGCATTTT. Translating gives CASSLDGGQSNQPQHF.

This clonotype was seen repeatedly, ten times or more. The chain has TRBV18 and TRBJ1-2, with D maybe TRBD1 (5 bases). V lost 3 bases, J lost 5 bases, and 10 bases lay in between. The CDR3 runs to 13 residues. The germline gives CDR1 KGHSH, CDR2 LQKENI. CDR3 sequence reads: CASSPDKTYGYTF. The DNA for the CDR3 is TGTGCCAGCTCACCGGACAAGACGTATGGCTACACCTTC.

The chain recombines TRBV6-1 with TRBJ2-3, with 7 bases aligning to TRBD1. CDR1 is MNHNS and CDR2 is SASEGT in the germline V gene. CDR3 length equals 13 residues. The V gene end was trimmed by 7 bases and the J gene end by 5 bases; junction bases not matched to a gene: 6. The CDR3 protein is CASNRNRGDTQYF. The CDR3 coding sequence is TGTGCCAGCAACCGGAACAGGGGAGATACGCAGTATTTT.

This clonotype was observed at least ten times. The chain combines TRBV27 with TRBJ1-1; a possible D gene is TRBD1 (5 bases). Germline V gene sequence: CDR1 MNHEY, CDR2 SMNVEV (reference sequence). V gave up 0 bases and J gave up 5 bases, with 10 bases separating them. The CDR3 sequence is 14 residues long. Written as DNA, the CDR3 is TGTGCCAGCAGTTTATCGGGGGGTTTGACTGAAGCTTTCTTT. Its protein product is CASSLSGGLTEAFF.

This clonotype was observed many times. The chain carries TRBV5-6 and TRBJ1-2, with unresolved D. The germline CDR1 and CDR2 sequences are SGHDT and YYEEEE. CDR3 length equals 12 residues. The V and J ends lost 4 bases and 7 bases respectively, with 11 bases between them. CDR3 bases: TGTGCCAGCAGCCCTAAAGAGGTTGGCTACACCTTC. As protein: CASSPKEVGYTF. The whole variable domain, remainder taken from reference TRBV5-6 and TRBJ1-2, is DAGVTQSPTHLIKTRGQQVTLRCSPKSGHDTVSWYQQALGQGPQFIFQYYEEEERQRGNFPDRFSGHQFPNYSSELNVNALLLGDSALYLCASSPKEVGYTFGSGTRLTVV.

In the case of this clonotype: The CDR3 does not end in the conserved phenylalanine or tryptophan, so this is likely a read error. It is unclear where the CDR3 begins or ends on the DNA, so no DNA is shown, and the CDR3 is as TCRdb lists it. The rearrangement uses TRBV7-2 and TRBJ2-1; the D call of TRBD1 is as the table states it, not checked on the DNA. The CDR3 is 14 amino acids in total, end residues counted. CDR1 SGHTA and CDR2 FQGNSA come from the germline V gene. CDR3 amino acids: CASSSPGRYNEQLY.

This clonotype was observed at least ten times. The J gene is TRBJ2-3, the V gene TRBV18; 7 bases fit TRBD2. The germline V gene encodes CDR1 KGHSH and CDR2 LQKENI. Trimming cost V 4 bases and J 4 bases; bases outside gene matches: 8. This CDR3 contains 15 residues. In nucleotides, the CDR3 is TGTGCCAGCTCACGGGACTACAACACGGCAGATACGCAGTATTTT. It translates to CASSRDYNTADTQYF.

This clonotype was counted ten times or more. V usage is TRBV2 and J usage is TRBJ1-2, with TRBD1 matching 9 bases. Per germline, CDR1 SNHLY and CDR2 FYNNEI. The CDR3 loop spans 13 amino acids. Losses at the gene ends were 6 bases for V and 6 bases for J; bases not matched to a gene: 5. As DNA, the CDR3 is TGTGCCAGCAGGGAAACAGGGGGCGATGGCTACACCTTC. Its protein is CASRETGGDGYTF.

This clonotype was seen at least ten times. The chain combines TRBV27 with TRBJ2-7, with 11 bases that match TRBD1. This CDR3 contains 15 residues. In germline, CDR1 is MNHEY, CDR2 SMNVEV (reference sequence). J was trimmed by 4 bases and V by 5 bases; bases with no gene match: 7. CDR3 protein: CASSPRTGGWYEQYF. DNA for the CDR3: TGTGCCAGCAGTCCGCGGACAGGGGGCTGGTACGAGCAGTACTTC.

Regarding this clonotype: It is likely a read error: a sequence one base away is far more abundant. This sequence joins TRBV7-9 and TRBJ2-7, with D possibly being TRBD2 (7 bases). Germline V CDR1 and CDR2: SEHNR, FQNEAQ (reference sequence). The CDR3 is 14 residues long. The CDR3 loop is CASSPPGGTYEKYF. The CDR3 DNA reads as TGTGCCAGCAGCCCCCCGGGGGGCACCTACGAGAAGTACTTC.

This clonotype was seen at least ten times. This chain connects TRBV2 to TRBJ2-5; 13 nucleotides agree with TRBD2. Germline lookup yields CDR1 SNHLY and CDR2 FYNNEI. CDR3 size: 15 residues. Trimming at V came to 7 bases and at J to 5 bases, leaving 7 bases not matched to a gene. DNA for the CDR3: TGTGCCAGCACCGGACTAGCGGGAGATGTGGAGACCCAGTACTTC. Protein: CASTGLAGDVETQYF.

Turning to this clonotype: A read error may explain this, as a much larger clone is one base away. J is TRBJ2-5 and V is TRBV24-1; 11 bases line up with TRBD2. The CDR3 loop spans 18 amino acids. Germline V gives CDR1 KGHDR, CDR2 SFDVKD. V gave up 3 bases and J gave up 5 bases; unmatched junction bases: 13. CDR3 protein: CATSDTLPSGGSMETQYF. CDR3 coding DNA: TGTGCCACCAGTGATACTTTACCTAGCGGGGGGAGTATGGAGACCCAGTACTTC.

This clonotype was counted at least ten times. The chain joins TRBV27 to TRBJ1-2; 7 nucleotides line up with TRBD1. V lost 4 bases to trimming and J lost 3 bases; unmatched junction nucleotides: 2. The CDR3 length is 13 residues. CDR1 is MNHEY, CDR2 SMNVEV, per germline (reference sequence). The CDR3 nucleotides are TGTGCCAGCAGTTCCAGGGGGGACTATGGCTACACCTTC. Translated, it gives CASSSRGDYGYTF.

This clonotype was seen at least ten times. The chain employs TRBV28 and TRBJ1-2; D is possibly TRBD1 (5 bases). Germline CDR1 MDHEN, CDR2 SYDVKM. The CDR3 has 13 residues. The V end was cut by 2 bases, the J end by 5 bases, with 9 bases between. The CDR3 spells CASSLQQAYGYTF. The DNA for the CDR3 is TGTGCCAGCAGTTTACAACAGGCGTATGGCTACACCTTC.

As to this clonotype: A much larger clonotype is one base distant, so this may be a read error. CDR3 region: CASSYGGSNTNTQYF. The CDR3 bases are TGTGCCAGCAGTTACGGGGGATCAAACACAAATACGCAGTATTTT. This chain uses TRBV6-5 with TRBJ2-3; D tentatively reads TRBD1 or TRBD2 (5 bases each). The CDR3 sequence is 15 residues long. Germline loops: CDR1 MNHEY, CDR2 SVGAGI.

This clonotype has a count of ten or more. The CDR3 reads CASSQGVPQNEQFF. CDR3 nucleotide sequence: TGCGCCAGCAGCCAAGGTGTTCCCCAAAATGAGCAGTTCTTC. V usage is TRBV5-1 and J usage is TRBJ2-1; D ambiguous. V was trimmed by 4 bases and J by 7 bases, leaving 15 bases between them. Germline V lookup: CDR1 SGHRS, CDR2 YFSETQ. The CDR3 totals 14 residues.

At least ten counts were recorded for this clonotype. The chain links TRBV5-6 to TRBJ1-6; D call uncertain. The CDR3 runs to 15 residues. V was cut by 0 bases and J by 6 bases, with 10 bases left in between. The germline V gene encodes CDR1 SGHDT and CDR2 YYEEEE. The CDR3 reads CASSLGLGFNSPLHF. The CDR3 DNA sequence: TGTGCCAGCAGCTTGGGATTGGGATTTAATTCACCCCTCCACTTT.

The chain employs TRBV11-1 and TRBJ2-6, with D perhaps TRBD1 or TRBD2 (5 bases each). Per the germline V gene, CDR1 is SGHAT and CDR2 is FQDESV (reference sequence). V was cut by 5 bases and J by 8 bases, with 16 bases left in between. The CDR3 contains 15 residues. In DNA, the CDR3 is TGTGCCAGCAGCCTCCGGGACGCTGGCACCAACGTCCTGACTTTC. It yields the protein CASSLRDAGTNVLTF. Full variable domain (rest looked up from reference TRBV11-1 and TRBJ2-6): EAEVAQSPRYKITEKSQAVAFWCDPISGHATLYWYRQILGQGPELLVQFQDESVVDDSQLPKDRFSAERLKGVDSTLKIQPAELGDSAMYLCASSLRDAGTNVLTFGAGSRLTVL.

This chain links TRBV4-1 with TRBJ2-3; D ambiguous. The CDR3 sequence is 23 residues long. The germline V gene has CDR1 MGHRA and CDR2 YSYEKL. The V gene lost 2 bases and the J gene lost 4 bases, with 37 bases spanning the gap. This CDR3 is CASSQPPLQMKSVRVKFADTQYF. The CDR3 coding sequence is TGCGCCAGCAGCCAACCCCCACTGCAGATGAAATCGGTCCGCGTTAAATTCGCAGATACGCAGTATTTT.

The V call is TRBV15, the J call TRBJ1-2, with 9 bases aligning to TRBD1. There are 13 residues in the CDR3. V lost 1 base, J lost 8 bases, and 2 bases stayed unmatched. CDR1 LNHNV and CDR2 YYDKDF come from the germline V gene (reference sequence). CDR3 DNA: TGTGCCACCAGCAGAGGACAGGGGGAAGGCTACACCTTC. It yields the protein CATSRGQGEGYTF.

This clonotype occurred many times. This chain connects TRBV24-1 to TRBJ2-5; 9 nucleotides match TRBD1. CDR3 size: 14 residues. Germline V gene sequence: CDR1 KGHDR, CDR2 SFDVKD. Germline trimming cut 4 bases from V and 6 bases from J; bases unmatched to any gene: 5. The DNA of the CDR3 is TGTGCCACCAGTGACAGACAGGGGGTAAAGACCCAGTACTTC. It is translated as CATSDRQGVKTQYF.

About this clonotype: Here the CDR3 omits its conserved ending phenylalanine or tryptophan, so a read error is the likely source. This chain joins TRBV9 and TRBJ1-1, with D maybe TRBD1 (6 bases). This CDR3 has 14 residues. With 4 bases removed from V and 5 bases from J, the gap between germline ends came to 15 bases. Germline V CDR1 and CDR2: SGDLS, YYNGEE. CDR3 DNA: TGTGCCAGCAGCCTCGGGGGGGCGCGGACTGAAGCTTTCCTT. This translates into CASSLGGARTEAFL.

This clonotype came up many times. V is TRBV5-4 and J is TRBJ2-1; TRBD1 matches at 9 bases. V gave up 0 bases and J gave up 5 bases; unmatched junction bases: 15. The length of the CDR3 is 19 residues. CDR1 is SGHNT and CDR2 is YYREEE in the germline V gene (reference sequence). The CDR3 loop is CASSLAGHPRQGGNNEQFF. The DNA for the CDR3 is TGTGCCAGCAGCTTGGCGGGACACCCGAGACAGGGGGGGAACAATGAGCAGTTCTTC.

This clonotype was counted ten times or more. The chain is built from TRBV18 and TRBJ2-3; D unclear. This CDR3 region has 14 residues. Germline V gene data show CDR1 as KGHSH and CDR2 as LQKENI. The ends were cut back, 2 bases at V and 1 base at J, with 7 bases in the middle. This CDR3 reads CASSPGVGTDTQYF. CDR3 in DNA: TGTGCCAGCTCACCAGGGGTAGGCACAGATACGCAGTATTTT.

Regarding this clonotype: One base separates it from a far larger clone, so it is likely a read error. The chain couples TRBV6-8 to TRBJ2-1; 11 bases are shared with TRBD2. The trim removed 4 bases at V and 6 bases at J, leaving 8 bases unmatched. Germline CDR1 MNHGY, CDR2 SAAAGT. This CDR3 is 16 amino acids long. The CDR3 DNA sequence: TGTGCCAGCAGTTCAACCGGGACTAGCGGAACCAATGAGCAGTTCTTC. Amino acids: CASSSTGTSGTNEQFF.

CDR3 sequence reads: CASSPRRSGCLYNEQFF. The CDR3 nucleotides are TGTGCCAGCTCACCACGTCGCAGCGGGTGTCTCTACAATGAGCAGTTCTTC. The chain carries TRBV18 and TRBJ2-1; D perhaps matches TRBD2 (6 bases). V shed 1 base and J shed 3 bases, with 16 bases lying between them. The CDR3 is made up of 17 amino acids. From germline, CDR1 is KGHSH and CDR2 LQKENI.

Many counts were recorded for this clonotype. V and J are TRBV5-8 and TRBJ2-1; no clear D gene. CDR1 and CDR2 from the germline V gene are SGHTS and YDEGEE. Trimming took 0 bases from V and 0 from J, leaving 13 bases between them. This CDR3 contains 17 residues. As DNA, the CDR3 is TGTGCCAGCAGCTTGGTTGCCGGCAAGCACTCCTACAATGAGCAGTTCTTC. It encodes CASSLVAGKHSYNEQFF.

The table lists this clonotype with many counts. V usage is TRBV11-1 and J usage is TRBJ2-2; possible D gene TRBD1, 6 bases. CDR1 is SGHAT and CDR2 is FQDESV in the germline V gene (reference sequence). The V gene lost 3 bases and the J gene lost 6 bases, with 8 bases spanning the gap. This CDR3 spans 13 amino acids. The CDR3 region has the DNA TGTGCCAGCAGCTTTGACAGGTCCGGGGAGCTGTTTTTT. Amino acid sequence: CASSFDRSGELFF. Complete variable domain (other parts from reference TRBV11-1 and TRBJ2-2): EAEVAQSPRYKITEKSQAVAFWCDPISGHATLYWYRQILGQGPELLVQFQDESVVDDSQLPKDRFSAERLKGVDSTLKIQPAELGDSAMYLCASSFDRSGELFFGEGSRLTVL.

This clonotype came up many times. The CDR3 loop is CSVSGAPAYGYTF. The DNA of the CDR3 is TGCAGCGTTTCAGGGGCACCTGCCTATGGCTACACCTTC. The rearrangement links TRBV29-1 to TRBJ1-2, with D tentatively TRBD1 (6 bases). Trimming removed 5 bases at V and 4 bases at J, with 14 bases between. This CDR3 has 13 amino acids. Germline V gene sequence: CDR1 SQVTM, CDR2 ANQGSEA.

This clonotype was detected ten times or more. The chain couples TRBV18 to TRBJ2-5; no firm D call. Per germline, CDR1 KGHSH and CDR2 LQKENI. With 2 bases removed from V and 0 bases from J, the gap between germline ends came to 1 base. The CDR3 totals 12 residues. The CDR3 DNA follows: TGTGCCAGCTCACCAGACCAAGAGACCCAGTACTTC. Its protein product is CASSPDQETQYF.